These 27 T cell receptor beta chains came from one sample sequenced in a study of shared clonotypes between healthy human individuals. Sequenced by immunoSEQ multiplex PCR; TCRdb stores in-frame clones only, minus some. The table includes hundreds of thousands of clones, 92% detected once. Positively selected for CCR7, the CD45RO-negative cells used as naive CD8 cells excluded terminally differentiated effector memory CD45RA+ cells. Sequencing used naive CD8+ T cells sorted from blood. These TCRs come from a man aged 25 to 40 in good health.

The chain combines TRBV27 with TRBJ2-5; D is possibly TRBD2 (6 bases). Germline-derived CDR1 and CDR2 are MNHEY and SMNVEV (reference sequence). This CDR3 is built from 16 residues. V was pared by 8 bases and J by 1 base, with 20 bases between. The CDR3 loop reads CASRRGLAKPQETQYF. DNA for the CDR3: TGTGCCAGCCGTCGAGGGCTAGCGAAACCCCAAGAGACCCAGTACTTC.

The chain couples TRBV5-6 to TRBJ1-1; 7 bases agree with TRBD1. With V trimmed by 4 bases and J by 0 bases, 12 bases remained unmatched. In germline, CDR1 is SGHDT, CDR2 YYEEEE. The CDR3 runs to 17 residues. CDR3 bases: TGTGCCAGCAGCCGAATCCGACAGGGACTGATGAACACTGAAGCTTTCTTT. Protein: CASSRIRQGLMNTEAFF.

The J gene is TRBJ1-5, the V gene TRBV9; weak D call: TRBD1 (6 bases). Trimming took off 3 bases at V and 5 bases at J, with 18 bases between the two ends. The length of the CDR3 is 16 residues. Germline V gives CDR1 SGDLS, CDR2 YYNGEE. The CDR3 sequence: CASSADSGTPDQPQHF. CDR3 sequence (DNA): TGTGCCAGCAGCGCAGATTCCGGGACACCGGATCAGCCCCAGCATTTT.

The gene calls are TRBV27 and TRBJ2-7; 7 nucleotides align to TRBD2. The junction had 6 bases not matched to a gene; V was cut back by 1 base and J by 6 bases. Germline V gene sequence: CDR1 MNHEY, CDR2 SMNVEV (reference sequence). This CDR3 is built from 14 residues. DNA for the CDR3: TGTGCCAGCAGTTTATTGAACAGCGGGACCGAGCAGTACTTC. Translation gives CASSLLNSGTEQYF.

This chain connects TRBV5-1 to TRBJ2-7; the match to TRBD2 covers 10 bases. The germline gives CDR1 SGHRS, CDR2 YFSETQ. The trim removed 4 bases at V and 2 bases at J, leaving 9 bases unmatched. The CDR3 covers 16 residues. CDR3 sequence (DNA): TGCGCCAGCAGCCACCCCTCAGCGGGAGGGCCCTACGAGCAGTACTTC. This translates into CASSHPSAGGPYEQYF.

The V gene is TRBV7-9, the J gene TRBJ2-7, with D hard to call. Germline V gene lookup returns CDR1 SEHNR and CDR2 FQNEAQ (reference sequence). V was shortened by 2 bases and J by 3 bases, with 11 bases between the two germline ends. The length of the CDR3 is 14 residues. CDR3 nucleotides: TGTGCCAGCAGCTTATCGGAGAGGAGCTACGAGCAGTACTTC. It codes for CASSLSERSYEQYF.

The chain uses TRBV5-8 and TRBJ1-5; D might be TRBD1 (5 bases). This CDR3 region has 18 residues. Germline V gene sequence: CDR1 SGHTS, CDR2 YDEGEE. The V end lost 0 bases, the J end lost 4 bases, and 20 bases lay between the germline ends. The CDR3: CASSLAPGRWGINQPQHF. The DNA of the CDR3 is TGTGCCAGCAGCTTGGCGCCCGGGCGTTGGGGGATTAATCAGCCCCAGCATTTT.

The table lists this clone with a count of one. V and J are TRBV4-3 and TRBJ1-4; D may be TRBD1 (6 bases). CDR1 and CDR2 (germline): LGHNA, YSLEER. Trimming pared 4 bases from V and 5 bases from J, leaving 14 bases between. The CDR3 totals 15 residues. The CDR3 spells CASSREQGKNEKLFF. The CDR3 DNA reads TGCGCCAGCAGCCGAGAACAGGGAAAGAATGAAAAACTGTTTTTT.

The CDR3, as DNA: TGTGCCTCCGTCCCGGGGCACATTCCCTACGAGCAGTACTTC. It translates to CASVPGHIPYEQYF. This sequence joins TRBV30 and TRBJ2-7; D possibly uses TRBD1 or TRBD2 (5 bases each). Germline V gene lookup returns CDR1 GTSNPN and CDR2 SVGIG (reference sequence). The CDR3 covers 14 residues. Trimming left V 7 bases short and J 2 bases short, with 18 bases between.

This chain joins TRBV4-1 and TRBJ2-7, with a weak D call TRBD1 (6 bases). V lost 3 bases and J 7 bases, leaving 16 bases between the germline ends. The CDR3 runs 14 residues. Germline V gene lookup returns CDR1 MGHRA and CDR2 YSYEKL. This chain's CDR3 is CASSQQGQVSEQYF. The DNA of the CDR3 is TGCGCCAGCAGCCAGCAGGGGCAGGTCTCTGAGCAGTACTTC.

The J gene is TRBJ2-7, the V gene TRBV7-7, with unresolved D. The V gene lost 5 bases and the J gene lost 0 bases, with 11 bases spanning the gap. There are 14 residues in the CDR3. Germline V gene sequence: CDR1 SSHAT, CDR2 FNYEAQ (reference sequence). CDR3: CASSPLPGSYEQYF. For the CDR3, the DNA is TGTGCCAGCAGCCCTCTCCCGGGCTCCTACGAGCAGTACTTC. The variable domain in full, with the rest retrieved from reference TRBV7-7 and TRBJ2-7, is GAGVSQSPRYKVTKRGQDVTLRCDPISSHATLYWYQQALGQGPEFLTYFNYEAQPDKSGLPSDRFSAERPEGSISTLTIQRTEQRDSAMYRCASSPLPGSYEQYFGPGTRLTVT.

The CDR3 bases are TGTGCCAGCAGTGACGGGAGATCCTACTACGAGCAGTACTTC. This sequence encodes CASSDGRSYYEQYF. This rearrangement joins TRBV6-1 to TRBJ2-7; TRBD2 might be the D (6 bases). Germline V CDR1 and CDR2: MNHNS, SASEGT. The V end was cut by 3 bases, the J end by 3 bases, with 12 bases between. This CDR3 is built from 14 residues.

The sample holds one count of this clone. The chain recombines TRBV14 with TRBJ2-7; possibly TRBD2 for D (7 bases). V shed 10 bases and J shed 3 bases, with 19 bases lying between them. This CDR3 is 14 amino acids long. Germline loops: CDR1 SGHDN, CDR2 FVKESK. The CDR3 spells CATGKGGQNYEQYF. CDR3 in DNA: TGTGCCACCGGCAAGGGGGGGCAAAACTACGAGCAGTACTTC.

The chain combines TRBV5-1 with TRBJ2-7; 8 bases align to TRBD2. CDR1 and CDR2 from the germline V gene are SGHRS and YFSETQ. This CDR3 spans 13 amino acids. The ends lost 4 bases at V and 2 bases at J; junction bases unmatched: 2. CDR3 sequence: CASSGLAPYEQYF. The DNA for the CDR3 is TGCGCCAGCAGCGGACTAGCTCCCTACGAGCAGTACTTC.

This chain connects TRBV9 to TRBJ2-1; 10 nucleotides match TRBD2. The CDR3 has 16 amino acids. V was pared by 2 bases and J by 3 bases, with 5 bases of the junction left unmatched. Germline V gene data show CDR1 as SGDLS and CDR2 as YYNGEE. CDR3 bases: TGTGCCAGCAGCGTCCCTAGCGGGAGTTTCTACAATGAGCAGTTCTTC. This translates into CASSVPSGSFYNEQFF.

V is TRBV6-5 and J is TRBJ2-7; TRBD1 might be the D (5 bases). From germline, CDR1 is MNHEY and CDR2 SVGAGI. V lost 2 bases to trimming and J lost 3 bases, with 8 bases between them. The CDR3 is made up of 13 amino acids. This chain's CDR3 is CASSYDRDYEQYF. The CDR3 bases are TGTGCCAGCAGTTACGACAGAGACTACGAGCAGTACTTC.

The chain has TRBV4-1 and TRBJ2-7; a weak D match, TRBD1 (5 bases). V lost 0 bases to trimming and J lost 3 bases, with 12 bases between them. CDR3 length equals 15 residues. The germline CDR1 and CDR2 sequences are MGHRA and YSYEKL. CDR3 in amino acids: CASSQDLGDLYEQYF. DNA for the CDR3: TGCGCCAGCAGCCAAGATTTAGGGGATCTCTACGAGCAGTACTTC.

This clone has just one count. The V and J genes are TRBV7-2 and TRBJ2-1; TRBD2 agrees at 11 bases. The CDR3 loop spans 16 amino acids. With 2 bases clipped from V and 3 bases from J, the junction kept 3 bases outside the gene matches. CDR1 is SGHTA, CDR2 FQGNSA, per germline. The CDR3 here is CASSLRLAGLYNEQFF. As DNA, the CDR3 is TGTGCCAGCAGCTTACGACTAGCGGGACTCTACAATGAGCAGTTCTTC.

The chain combines TRBV13 with TRBJ2-1; tentative D call: TRBD1 (5 bases). The CDR3 runs 15 residues. V shed 5 bases and J shed 0 bases, with 11 bases lying between them. Germline loops: CDR1 PRHDT, CDR2 FYEKMQ (reference sequence). Here the CDR3 reads CASSTRQNSYNEQFF. Written as DNA, the CDR3 is TGTGCCAGCAGCACCCGACAGAACTCCTACAATGAGCAGTTCTTC.

This rearrangement joins TRBV6-4 to TRBJ2-2; weak D call: TRBD2 (5 bases). This CDR3 has 15 residues. V was trimmed by 4 bases and J by 0 bases, leaving 9 bases between them. Germline CDR1 MRHNA, CDR2 SNTAGT. CDR3 loop: CASSVSGTNTGELFF. The CDR3 bases are TGTGCCAGCAGTGTTTCCGGGACGAACACCGGGGAGCTGTTTTTT.

The V call is TRBV11-3, the J call TRBJ2-7, with a possible D match to TRBD1 (6 bases). Germline lookup yields CDR1 SGHNT and CDR2 YENEEA. This CDR3 comprises 14 residues. Trimming pared 4 bases from V and 0 bases from J, leaving 10 bases between. The DNA for the CDR3 is TGTGCCAGCAGCTCCCGGGACACCTCCTACGAGCAGTACTTC. Its translation: CASSSRDTSYEQYF. Full variable domain (missing parts from reference TRBV11-3 and TRBJ2-7): EAGVVQSPRYKIIEKKQPVAFWCNPISGHNTLYWYLQNLGQGPELLIRYENEEAVDDSQLPKDRFSAERLKGVDSTLKIQPAELGDSAVYLCASSSRDTSYEQYFGPGTRLTVT.

The chain links TRBV7-9 to TRBJ1-1; D unresolved. The V end was cut by 10 bases, the J end by 0 bases, with 15 bases between. CDR3 length: 14 amino acids. Germline V gene lookup returns CDR1 SEHNR and CDR2 FQNEAQ (reference sequence). The CDR3 coding sequence is TGTGCCAACGGACTAGAAGCTCTGAACACTGAAGCTTTCTTT. As protein: CANGLEALNTEAFF.

The genes are TRBV28 and TRBJ2-7; a weak D match, TRBD2 (6 bases). Between the trimmed V and J ends, which lost 3 bases and 2 bases, there was a span of 14 bases. CDR3 size: 15 residues. Germline assignment: CDR1 MDHEN and CDR2 SYDVKM. CDR3 sequence reads: CASSLWGENPYEQYF. The CDR3 DNA reads as TGTGCCAGCAGTTTGTGGGGGGAAAACCCCTACGAGCAGTACTTC. The whole variable domain, filled in from reference TRBV28 and TRBJ2-7, reads DVKVTQSSRYLVKRTGEKVFLECVQDMDHENMFWYRQDPGLGLRLIYFSYDVKMKEKGDIPEGYSVSREKKERFSLILESASTNQTSMYLCASSLWGENPYEQYFGPGTRLTVT.

The gene calls are TRBV9 and TRBJ1-1; D uncertain. The CDR3 has 15 residues. From germline, CDR1 is SGDLS and CDR2 YYNGEE. Between the trimmed V and J ends, which lost 0 bases and 1 base, there was a span of 10 bases. The CDR3 spells CASSVGKIPNTEAFF. CDR3 bases: TGTGCCAGCAGCGTAGGGAAGATTCCGAACACTGAAGCTTTCTTT.

This sequence joins TRBV4-1 and TRBJ2-5, with TRBD2 matching 13 bases. Per the germline V gene, CDR1 is MGHRA and CDR2 is YSYEKL. The CDR3 is 16 residues long. The V gene end was trimmed by 5 bases and the J gene end by 5 bases; junction bases not matched to a gene: 8. CDR3 sequence reads: CASSTTSGRVRETQYF. In DNA, the CDR3 is TGCGCCAGCAGCACCACTAGCGGGAGGGTAAGGGAGACCCAGTACTTC.

This chain links TRBV28 with TRBJ2-3, with TRBD2 matching 8 bases. Germline values: CDR1 MDHEN, CDR2 SYDVKM. With V trimmed by 3 bases and J by 6 bases, 5 bases remained unmatched. The CDR3 runs 14 residues. CDR3 sequence: CASSFREGVDTQYF. The CDR3 nucleotides read TGTGCCAGCAGTTTTCGGGAGGGGGTTGATACGCAGTATTTT.

The chain joins TRBV9 to TRBJ2-7; D uncertain. The germline V and J ends were trimmed by 3 bases and 2 bases, with 18 bases remaining between them. Germline loops: CDR1 SGDLS, CDR2 YYNGEE. The CDR3 is 16 residues long. CDR3: CASSAQHAAPTYEQYF. The CDR3 region has the DNA TGTGCCAGCAGCGCCCAACATGCGGCCCCCACCTACGAGCAGTACTTC.